This TCR beta chain appears in the sequencing data of a study of cytomegalovirus exposure and HLA in healthy donors. General observations from the study: Further analysis, carried out later, found HLA-associated TCR beta chains more clonally expanded than equally common other chains. Associated with cytomegalovirus, according to the listing, were approximately 160 TCR beta chains. The authors assumed roughly uniform sequencing depth across donors for presence/absence analyses.

This CDR3 region has 15 residues. The V segment lost 6 bases and the J segment 4 bases; nucleotides outside the gene matches: 9. Per the germline V gene, CDR1 is MNHEY and CDR2 is SVGAGI. In nominal health when sampled, donors likely had unrecorded immune exposures nonetheless. Primers for the PCR totalled 60 Vbeta and 13 Jbeta. The repertoire was sequenced with immunoSEQ multiplex PCR; TCRdb's copy has only in-frame clones and lacks some. Of 80,000 to 90,000 clones in the sample, more than 65% were seen once. Concerning this clone itself: Its cognate antigen is unknown.

This chain joins TRBV6-5 and TRBJ1-1, with 9 nucleotides matching TRBD1. Input material: PBMCs. The source of this sequence is a man aged 30 to 45 in good health and CMV-seronegative. CDR3 nucleotides: TGTGCCAGCAGCCGGACAGGGGTGCTGGCCACTGAAGCTTTCTTT. Encoded protein: CASSRTGVLATEAFF.